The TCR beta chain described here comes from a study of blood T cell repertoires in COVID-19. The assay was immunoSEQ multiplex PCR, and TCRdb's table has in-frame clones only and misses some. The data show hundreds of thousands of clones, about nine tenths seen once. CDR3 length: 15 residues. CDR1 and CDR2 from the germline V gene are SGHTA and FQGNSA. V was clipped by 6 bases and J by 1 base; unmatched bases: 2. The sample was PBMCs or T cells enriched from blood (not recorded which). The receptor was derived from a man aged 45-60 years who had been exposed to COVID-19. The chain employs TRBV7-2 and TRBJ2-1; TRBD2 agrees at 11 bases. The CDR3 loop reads CASRWTSGSYNEQFF. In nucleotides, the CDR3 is TGTGCCAGCAGGTGGACTAGCGGGTCCTACAATGAGCAGTTCTTC.